This T cell receptor (beta chain) is from a study of T cells expressing NK-cell markers. Regarding the study as a whole: In a handful of donors, dominant clonotypes made up roughly 25-60.1% of CD3+CD56-NKG2C+ cells.

The CDR3 totals 13 residues. CDR1 MRHNA and CDR2 SNTAGT come from the germline V gene. TCRdb reanalyzed the 5' RACE reads and collapses them to one entry per CDR3 protein, without DNA. Its table lists 350,000 to 450,000 distinct CDR3 sequences. As concerns this clonotype: Its matching antigen is unknown.

The receptor's source is a man aged 18 to 69 in good health. Sequencing was done on a sample of blood T cells: a sorted CD56 or NKG2C T cell subset, CD4+ or CD8+ T cells, or bulk PBMC T cells (not recorded which). This sequence joins TRBV6-4 and TRBJ1-1. CDR3 sequence reads: CASSATTNTEAFF.